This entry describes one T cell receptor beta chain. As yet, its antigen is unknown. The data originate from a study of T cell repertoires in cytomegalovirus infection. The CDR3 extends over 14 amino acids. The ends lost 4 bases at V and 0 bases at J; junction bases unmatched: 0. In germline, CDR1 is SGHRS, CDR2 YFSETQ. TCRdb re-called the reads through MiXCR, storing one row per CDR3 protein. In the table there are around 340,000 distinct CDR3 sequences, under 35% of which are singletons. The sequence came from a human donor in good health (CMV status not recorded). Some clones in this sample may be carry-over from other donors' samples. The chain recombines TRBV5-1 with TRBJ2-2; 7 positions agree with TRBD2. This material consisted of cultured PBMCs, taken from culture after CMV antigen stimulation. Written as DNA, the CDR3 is TGCGCCAGCAGCGGGACTACGAACACCGGGGAGCTGTTTTTT. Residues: CASSGTTNTGELFF.